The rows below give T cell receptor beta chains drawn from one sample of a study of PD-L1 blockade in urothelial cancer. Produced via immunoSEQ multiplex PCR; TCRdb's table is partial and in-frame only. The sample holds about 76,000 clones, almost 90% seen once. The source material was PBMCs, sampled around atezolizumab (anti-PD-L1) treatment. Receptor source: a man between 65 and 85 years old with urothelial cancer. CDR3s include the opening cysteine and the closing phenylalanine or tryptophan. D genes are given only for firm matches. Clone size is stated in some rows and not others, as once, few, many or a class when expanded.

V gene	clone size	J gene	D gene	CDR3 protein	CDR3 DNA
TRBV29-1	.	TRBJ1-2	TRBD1	CSVGRTGGPYGYTF	TGCAGCGTAGGGAGGACAGGGGGGCCATATGGCTACACCTTC
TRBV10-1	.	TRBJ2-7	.	CATTLGQTYEQYF	TGCGCCACAACGCTCGGACAGACCTACGAGCAGTACTTC
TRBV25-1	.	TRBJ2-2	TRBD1	CASSEAGTGFSGELFF	TGTGCCAGCAGTGAAGCCGGGACAGGGTTTTCCGGGGAGCTGTTTTTT
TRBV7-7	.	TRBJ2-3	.	CASSLGLATDTQYF	TGTGCCAGCAGCTTAGGTCTAGCGACAGATACGCAGTATTTT
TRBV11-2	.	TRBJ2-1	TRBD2	CASSLGWTSGSREQFF	TGTGCCAGCAGCTTAGGATGGACTAGCGGGAGTCGTGAGCAGTTCTTC
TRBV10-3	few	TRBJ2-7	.	CAISENSFNEQYF	TGTGCCATCAGTGAAAACAGCTTCAACGAGCAGTACTTC
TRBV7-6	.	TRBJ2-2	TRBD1	CASSLLGQGTGELFF	TGTGCCAGCAGCTTACTAGGACAGGGCACCGGGGAGCTGTTTTTT
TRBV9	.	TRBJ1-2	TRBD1	CASSVGPDRGLGYTF	TGTGCCAGCAGCGTCGGACCTGACAGGGGGCTTGGCTACACCTTC
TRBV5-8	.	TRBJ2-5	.	CASSAGREMGQETQYF	TGTGCCAGCAGCGCGGGACGGGAGATGGGCCAAGAGACCCAGTACTTC
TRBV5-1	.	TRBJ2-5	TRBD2	CASSLVSSGKETQYF	TGCGCCAGCAGCTTGGTGTCTAGCGGGAAGGAGACCCAGTACTTC
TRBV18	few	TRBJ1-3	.	CASSPPAGSGNTIYF	TGTGCCAGCTCACCACCGGCGGGGTCTGGAAACACCATATATTTT
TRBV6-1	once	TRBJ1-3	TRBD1	CASRNTGGALDTIYF	TGTGCCAGCAGAAATACAGGGGGCGCGTTGGACACCATATATTTT
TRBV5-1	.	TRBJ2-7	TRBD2	CASSLWAGAGSGEQYF	TGCGCCAGCAGCTTGTGGGCGGGAGCCGGCTCGGGCGAGCAGTACTTC
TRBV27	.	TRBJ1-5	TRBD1	CASSPQGASNQPQHF	TGTGCCAGCAGTCCCCAGGGGGCCAGCAATCAGCCCCAGCATTTT
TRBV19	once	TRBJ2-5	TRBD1	CASSFRDREETQYF	TGTGCCAGTAGTTTCCGGGACAGAGAAGAGACCCAGTACTTC
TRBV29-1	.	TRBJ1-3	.	CSVGYSAGNTIYF	TGCAGCGTTGGTTACTCCGCCGGAAACACCATATATTTT
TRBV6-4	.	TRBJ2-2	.	CASSDGRAGELFF	TGTGCCAGCAGTGACGGCCGGGCCGGGGAGCTGTTTTTT
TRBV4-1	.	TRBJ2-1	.	CASSQGFLLSGEQFF	TGCGCCAGCAGCCAAGGTTTTCTGCTCTCGGGTGAGCAGTTCTTC
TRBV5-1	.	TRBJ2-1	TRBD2	CASSLSSGRPYNEQFF	TGCGCCAGCAGCTTGAGTAGCGGGAGGCCCTACAATGAGCAGTTCTTC
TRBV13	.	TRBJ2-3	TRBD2	CASTGTSGSADTQYF	TGTGCCAGCACCGGGACTAGCGGGAGCGCAGATACGCAGTATTTT
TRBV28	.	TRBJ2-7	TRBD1	CASNLDRDYEQYF	TGTGCCAGCAATTTAGACAGGGACTACGAGCAGTACTTC
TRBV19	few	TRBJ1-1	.	CASSIGHANTEAFF	TGTGCCAGTAGTATAGGACACGCCAACACTGAAGCTTTCTTT